These 7 T cell receptor beta chains originate from one sample sequenced in a study of spatial heterogeneity in lung cancer (dated by TCRdb to about 2019). Receptor amplification or capture employed 5' RACE. This sample was sequenced with a NextSeq 500. TCRdb applied fastp at Q25 and MiXCR to the public reads, then kept only in-frame beta chains. Merged by CDR3 protein, the rows form single entries marked with the most common genes and DNA. Present in this sample are about 47,000 distinct CDR3 sequences, 12% of which were seen just once. Jointly, the top ten make up around 39% of the sample. Sample time point, as interpreted from the label and publication: sample taken at primary tumor resection. Without any cell sorting, TCR sequencing was performed on whole RNA extracted either from tumor and nontumor lung tissue or from cryopreserved PBMC samples. The starting material was PBMCs, obtained at surgery. Source of these receptors: a female donor with early-stage non-small cell lung cancer.

This clonotype was observed many times. The chain carries TRBV6-5 and TRBJ2-1; a possible D gene is TRBD1 (5 bases). Looked up from germline, CDR1 is MNHEY and CDR2 is SVGAGI. The V end lost 10 bases, the J end lost 4 bases, and 11 bases lay between the germline ends. The CDR3 consists of 12 residues. The CDR3 DNA reads as TGTGCCACCTCTACAGGTTACAATGAGCAGTTCTTC. It specifies CATSTGYNEQFF.

J is TRBJ2-7 and V is TRBV12-3 or TRBV12-4; D is unresolved. V lost 1 base and J 2 bases, leaving 6 bases between the germline ends. This CDR3 region has 13 residues. CDR3 sequence (DNA): TGTGCCAGCAGTTTAGTGGTAGCCTACGAGCAGTACTTC. The encoded protein is CASSLVVAYEQYF.

V gene TRBV6-6 combines with J gene TRBJ1-2; TRBD1 aligns across 7 bases. The CDR3 spans 15 residues. Germline CDR1 is MNHNY and CDR2 is SVGAGI (reference sequence). Losses at the gene ends were 2 bases for V and 8 bases for J; bases not matched to a gene: 11. The CDR3 DNA sequence: TGTGCCAGCAGTTACGGTGGCAGGGGGGAACGGGGCTACACCTTC. It is translated as CASSYGGRGERGYTF.

The chain is built from TRBV6-4 and TRBJ2-3, with D possibly TRBD2 on 6 matching bases. V shed 3 bases and J shed 5 bases, with 15 bases lying between them. This CDR3 spans 15 amino acids. Germline V gene lookup returns CDR1 MRHNA and CDR2 SNTAGT. The CDR3 reads CASSEQTSGGDTQYF. In nucleotides, the CDR3 is TGTGCCAGCAGTGAACAGACTAGTGGGGGAGATACGCAGTATTTT.

J is TRBJ1-2 and V is TRBV5-1, with 7 bases that match TRBD1. The J segment lost 4 bases and the V segment lost 0 bases, leaving 3 bases of the junction unmatched. The length of the CDR3 is 14 residues. Germline assignment: CDR1 SGHRS and CDR2 YFSETQ. Here the CDR3 DNA reads TGCGCCAGCAGCTTGGAAGGGACAGCCTATGGCTACACCTTC. Its translation is CASSLEGTAYGYTF.

This clonotype occurred many times. The gene calls are TRBV11-1 and TRBJ1-1; 9 bases fit TRBD1. The CDR3 totals 15 residues. Germline CDR1 SGHAT, CDR2 FQDESV (reference sequence). Trimming at V came to 5 bases and at J to 6 bases, leaving 10 bases not matched to a gene. Here the CDR3 DNA reads TGTGCCAGCAGCGACGGGACAGGGCCCGGCGCTGAAGCTTTCTTT. Its translation is CASSDGTGPGAEAFF.

The table lists this clonotype with a few counts. The chain carries TRBV7-2 and TRBJ1-2, with TRBD1 as a possible D gene (6 bases). This CDR3 comprises 18 residues. The ends were cut back, 3 bases at V and 1 base at J, with 21 bases in the middle. Germline CDR1 and CDR2: SGHTA and FQGNSA. The CDR3: CASSFAGTRGRLNYGYTF. CDR3 DNA sequence: TGTGCCAGCAGCTTTGCGGGGACAAGAGGGCGCCTTAACTATGGCTACACCTTC.